Following are 16 T cell receptor beta chains from one sample sequenced in a study of vaccination and CD4 T cells after COVID-19. The Oncomine TCR Beta short-read assay was applied to DNA of cultured CD4+ T cells. TCRdb called the PCR reads again in MiXCR, with one record for every CDR3 protein. Of under 4,000 distinct CDR3 sequences listed, around a sixth are singletons. Antigens of these TCRs are unknown. Treatment reported: roughly 11-day PBMC culture with coronavirus spike peptide pools or control peptides (ViraFEST assay). The sample taken for sequencing was CD4+ T cells from blood, cultured in vitro. The receptors were sampled from a human donor who had recovered from COVID-19.

V gene TRBV30 combines with J gene TRBJ2-5; tentatively, D is TRBD2 (6 bases). The CDR3 length is 12 residues. V was cut by 4 bases and J by 5 bases, with 11 bases left in between. CDR1 is GTSNPN and CDR2 is SVGIG in the germline V gene (reference sequence). CDR3 region: CAWKAGGETQYF. In nucleotides, the CDR3 is TGTGCCTGGAAGGCAGGAGGGGAGACCCAGTACTTC.

By frequency in the sample, this clonotype is medium-sized (0.01 to 0.1%). V and J are TRBV19 and TRBJ2-7, with no clear D. This CDR3 is built from 13 residues. Germline assignment: CDR1 LNHDA and CDR2 SQIVND (reference sequence). V shed 1 base and J shed 6 bases, with 10 bases lying between them. This CDR3 is CASSIVANREQYF. The CDR3 DNA reads as TGTGCCAGTAGTATAGTTGCCAACCGCGAGCAGTACTTC.

Only a few counts were recorded for this clonotype. This sequence joins TRBV7-9 and TRBJ1-4, with 9 positions matching TRBD1. The CDR3 is 14 residues long. The ends lost 3 bases at V and 8 bases at J; junction bases unmatched: 4. Germline V gene sequence: CDR1 SEHNR, CDR2 FQNEAQ (reference sequence). This CDR3 reads CASSLGQGDEKLFF. CDR3 sequence (DNA): TGTGCCAGCAGCTTGGGACAGGGTGACGAAAAACTGTTTTTT.

The V call is TRBV30, the J call TRBJ1-2; D gene uncertain. Germline CDR1 is GTSNPN and CDR2 is SVGIG (reference sequence). Trimming took off 0 bases at V and 5 bases at J, with 10 bases between the two ends. The CDR3 consists of 13 residues. CDR3 residues: CAWSVGQWYGYTF. The CDR3 DNA follows: TGTGCCTGGAGTGTAGGGCAGTGGTATGGCTACACCTTC.

This clonotype is labeled as medium-sized. The chain combines TRBV21-1 with TRBJ1-2; TRBD1, the D gene given by the table, was not confirmed from the DNA. TRBV21-1 is a pseudogene locus. The CDR3 consists of 16 residues. For the CDR3, the DNA is TGTGCCAGCAGCAAATTCCTGAGACAGGGAAACTATGGCTACACCTTC. Translation: CASSKFLRQGNYGYTF.

This clonotype has more than one count but fewer than ten. This sequence joins TRBV30 and TRBJ2-1, with a possible D match to TRBD2 (6 bases). CDR1 is GTSNPN, CDR2 SVGIG, per germline (reference sequence). V was trimmed by 8 bases and J by 2 bases, leaving 16 bases between them. The CDR3 runs to 14 residues. CDR3 sequence: CAGGKRATYNEQFF. For the CDR3, the DNA is TGTGCCGGGGGTAAGCGGGCAACCTACAATGAGCAGTTCTTC.

This chain uses TRBV19 with TRBJ1-5, with D tentatively TRBD1 (5 bases). The CDR3 is made up of 15 amino acids. The V gene lost 7 bases and the J gene lost 0 bases, with 13 bases spanning the gap. Germline V gene lookup returns CDR1 LNHDA and CDR2 SQIVND (reference sequence). The CDR3 coding sequence is TGTGCCAGTACCGCGGACACCTATAGCAATCAGCCCCAGCATTTT. Its translation is CASTADTYSNQPQHF. The complete variable domain, with remaining parts taken from reference TRBV19 and TRBJ1-5, reads DGGITQSPKYLFRKEGQNVTLSCEQNLNHDAMYWYRQDPGQGLRLIYYSQIVNDFQKGDIAEGYSVSREKKESFPLTVTSAQKNPTAFYLCASTADTYSNQPQHFGDGTRLSIL.

The V call is TRBV2, the J call TRBJ1-2; D gene uncertain. The germline CDR1 and CDR2 sequences are SNHLY and FYNNEI. CDR3 size: 13 residues. V was shortened by 4 bases and J by 8 bases, with 14 bases between the two germline ends. CDR3 sequence: CASSGRTAAGYTF. CDR3 coding DNA: TGTGCCAGCAGTGGCCGTACGGCAGCGGGCTACACCTTC.

V and J are TRBV18 and TRBJ1-3; D gene ambiguous. Germline CDR1 KGHSH, CDR2 LQKENI. Trimming removed 2 bases at V and 0 bases at J, with 11 bases between. This CDR3 comprises 16 residues. CDR3 loop: CASSPSMSTSGNTIYF. In DNA form, the CDR3 reads TGTGCCAGCTCACCAAGCATGAGTACCTCTGGAAACACCATATATTTT.

The V call is TRBV19, the J call TRBJ1-2; 7 bases match TRBD1. With V trimmed by 5 bases and J by 2 bases, 8 bases remained unmatched. Germline V gives CDR1 LNHDA, CDR2 SQIVND (reference sequence). The CDR3 has 15 amino acids. CDR3 region: CASSSRDRRNYGYTF. CDR3 nucleotide sequence: TGTGCCAGTAGTTCCCGGGACAGACGAAACTATGGCTACACCTTC.

The rearrangement uses TRBV21-1 and TRBJ2-7; TRBD1, the D gene given by the table, was not confirmed from the DNA. TRBV21-1 is tagged as a pseudogene. This CDR3 comprises 12 residues. Here the CDR3 reads CASRPTGNEQYF. CDR3 in DNA: TGTGCCAGCAGGCCTACAGGGAACGAGCAGTACTTC.

This clonotype was observed a handful of times. The V gene is TRBV30, the J gene TRBJ2-2; TRBD1 is a possible D gene (6 bases). Between the trimmed V and J ends, which lost 5 bases and 7 bases, there was a span of 26 bases. Germline lookup yields CDR1 GTSNPN and CDR2 SVGIG (reference sequence). This CDR3 has 17 amino acids. The CDR3 spells CAWDQSWGQGSSGELFF. DNA of the CDR3: TGTGCCTGGGATCAATCCTGGGGGCAGGGATCGAGCGGGGAGCTGTTTTTT.

This clonotype is labeled as large. The CDR3 nucleotides are TGCAGTGCTCCTGTGGCAGAGAACGGTGAAGCTTTCTTT. Residues: CSAPVAENGEAFF. The chain links TRBV20-1 to TRBJ1-1; D gene ambiguous. This CDR3 has 13 amino acids. Trimming took off 5 bases at V and 7 bases at J, with 17 bases between the two ends. CDR1 and CDR2 (germline): DFQATT, SNEGSKA (reference sequence).

As DNA, the CDR3 is TGCGCCAGCAGCCAAGACGGCCCGGGGAAACCCACAGATACGCAGTATTTT. Amino acid sequence: CASSQDGPGKPTDTQYF. The V and J genes are TRBV4-1 and TRBJ2-3; TRBD2 is a possible D gene (5 bases). Trimming took off 0 bases at V and 2 bases at J, with 15 bases between the two ends. CDR1 and CDR2 (germline): MGHRA, YSYEKL. This CDR3 region has 17 residues.

This clonotype is classed as medium-sized. V is TRBV25-1 and J is TRBJ1-1; 9 bases fit TRBD1. V gave up 3 bases and J gave up 6 bases; unmatched junction bases: 8. The CDR3 spans 15 residues. Germline CDR1 reads MGHDK; CDR2 reads SYGVNS. CDR3 nucleotide sequence: TGTGCCAGCAGTGATATCGACAGGGGGAAATCTGAAGCTTTCTTT. It translates to CASSDIDRGKSEAFF.

The rearrangement joins TRBV5-4 to TRBJ1-5; D unresolved. Germline CDR1 SGHNT, CDR2 YYREEE (reference sequence). This CDR3 has 13 residues. The germline V and J ends were trimmed by 2 bases and 5 bases, with 8 bases remaining between them. The CDR3 nucleotides are TGTGCCAGCAGCTTAAGTCGGGATCAGCCCCAGCATTTT. This gives the protein CASSLSRDQPQHF.